The 8 T cell receptor beta chains in this list originate from one sample, sequenced in a study of blood T cell repertoires in COVID-19. Clones were sequenced by immunoSEQ multiplex PCR, and TCRdb holds only the in-frame ones, with some missing. The table records about 120,000 clones, about 79% of them present only once. Material: peripheral blood. These receptors all come from a man between 35 and 55 years old with active or convalescent COVID-19.

The CDR3 here is CASGDIWTGGDTGELFF. In DNA, the CDR3 is TGTGCCAGCGGCGACATTTGGACAGGGGGAGACACCGGGGAGCTGTTTTTT. V gene TRBV14 combines with J gene TRBJ2-2; 10 nucleotides agree with TRBD1. The CDR3 is 17 amino acids. The V gene end was trimmed by 8 bases and the J gene end by 3 bases; junction bases not matched to a gene: 12. The germline V gene has CDR1 SGHDN and CDR2 FVKESK.

This chain joins TRBV9 and TRBJ1-3; weak D call: TRBD1 (5 bases). Trimming took 0 bases from V and 7 from J, leaving 14 bases between them. Germline CDR1 SGDLS, CDR2 YYNGEE. The CDR3 has 15 amino acids. The CDR3 DNA reads as TGTGCCAGCAGCGTAGCCGGGGGTAATGGGAACACCATATATTTT. Residues: CASSVAGGNGNTIYF.

The J gene is TRBJ2-5, the V gene TRBV11-3, with D uncertain. Germline V lookup: CDR1 SGHNT, CDR2 YENEEA. Trimming took off 5 bases at V and 0 bases at J, with 10 bases between the two ends. There are 14 residues in the CDR3. CDR3 coding DNA: TGTGCCAGCAGCGCGCGGCTAGACCAAGAGACCCAGTACTTC. Translating gives CASSARLDQETQYF.

The chain is built from TRBV10-3 and TRBJ1-1; the D is unclear. The CDR3 has 15 residues. Trimming shortened V by 2 bases and J by 1 base, and 11 bases separated the two germline ends. CDR1 ENHRY and CDR2 SYGVKD come from the germline V gene. CDR3 in amino acids: CAISEGRERNTEAFF. The CDR3 coding sequence is TGTGCCATCAGTGAGGGGCGGGAGCGGAACACTGAAGCTTTCTTT.

The chain joins TRBV28 to TRBJ2-3; a weak D match, TRBD1 (6 bases). V was trimmed by 2 bases and J by 4 bases, leaving 7 bases between them. The CDR3 is 13 amino acids. CDR1 is MDHEN and CDR2 is SYDVKM in the germline V gene. The CDR3 DNA sequence: TGTGCCAGCAGTTTACCAGGGGCAGATACGCAGTATTTT. Protein: CASSLPGADTQYF.

The CDR3, as DNA: TGTGCCAGCAGTCCCTCACAGGGTGTCCATGGCTACACCTTC. Translation gives CASSPSQGVHGYTF. The chain employs TRBV27 and TRBJ1-2, with a weak D call TRBD1 (6 bases). The CDR3 sequence is 14 residues long. V was clipped by 5 bases and J by 6 bases, with 16 bases between them. Per germline, CDR1 MNHEY and CDR2 SMNVEV (reference sequence).

In its sample, this clone was seen many times. The chain uses TRBV15 and TRBJ1-6, with D perhaps TRBD1 (5 bases). V was clipped by 0 bases and J by 7 bases, with 13 bases between them. CDR3 length: 16 residues. Per germline, CDR1 LNHNV and CDR2 YYDKDF (reference sequence). CDR3 residues: CATSRDRSGLNSPLHF. Here the CDR3 DNA reads TGTGCCACCAGCAGAGATCGATCAGGGTTGAATTCACCCCTCCACTTT.

The table lists this clone with a few counts. The rearrangement links TRBV11-2 to TRBJ2-2; TRBD2 aligns across 8 bases. V gave up 4 bases and J gave up 2 bases; unmatched junction bases: 6. Germline V gives CDR1 SGHAT, CDR2 FQNNGV. The CDR3 consists of 16 residues. In DNA form, the CDR3 reads TGTGCCAGCAGCTCGGTCGGGGGGGAAAACACCGGGGAGCTGTTTTTT. Its protein product is CASSSVGGENTGELFF.